Following are 31 T cell receptor beta chains from one sample sequenced in a study of blood T cell repertoires in COVID-19. Sequenced by immunoSEQ multiplex PCR; TCRdb stores in-frame clones only, minus some. This sample has roughly 310,000 clones, with approximately 88% found just once. Source material: peripheral blood. Receptor source: a woman aged 50 to 60 with active or convalescent COVID-19.

V and J are TRBV19 and TRBJ1-2; the D gene is possibly TRBD1 (6 bases). V was cut by 5 bases and J by 6 bases, with 13 bases left in between. Germline V CDR1 and CDR2: LNHDA, SQIVND (reference sequence). The CDR3 has 13 residues. This CDR3 reads CASSSSGVNGYTF. The CDR3 DNA follows: TGTGCCAGTAGTTCATCAGGGGTCAATGGCTACACCTTC. The complete variable domain, with remaining parts taken from reference TRBV19 and TRBJ1-2, reads DGGITQSPKYLFRKEGQNVTLSCEQNLNHDAMYWYRQDPGQGLRLIYYSQIVNDFQKGDIAEGYSVSREKKESFPLTVTSAQKNPTAFYLCASSSSGVNGYTFGSGTRLTVV.

J is TRBJ2-3 and V is TRBV24-1; perhaps TRBD2 as D (6 bases). CDR3 size: 18 residues. Trimming pared 4 bases from V and 2 bases from J, leaving 21 bases between. CDR1 is KGHDR and CDR2 is SFDVKD in the germline V gene. CDR3 sequence: CATSDPRGSGGSTDTQYF. DNA of the CDR3: TGTGCCACCAGTGACCCGAGGGGTAGCGGTGGGTCCACAGATACGCAGTATTTT.

Remarks on this clone: The identical CDR3 is also encoded by other nucleotide sequences in the sample. This chain joins TRBV27 and TRBJ2-7; D gene uncertain. The V end was cut by 2 bases, the J end by 1 base, with 6 bases between. The CDR3 is 13 amino acids. Germline loops: CDR1 MNHEY, CDR2 SMNVEV (reference sequence). CDR3 protein: CASSLGLSYEQYF. In DNA form, the CDR3 reads TGTGCCAGCAGTTTAGGGCTATCCTACGAGCAGTACTTC.

This chain uses TRBV9 with TRBJ2-2; D not resolved. Trimming cost V 0 bases and J 6 bases, with 6 bases left between them. The CDR3 loop spans 13 amino acids. Germline CDR1 reads SGDLS; CDR2 reads YYNGEE. Here the CDR3 DNA reads TGTGCCAGCAGCGTAGTGGCTCCCGGGGAGCTGTTTTTT. Translated, it gives CASSVVAPGELFF. Full variable domain (outside the CDR3, taken from reference TRBV9 and TRBJ2-2): DSGVTQTPKHLITATGQRVTLRCSPRSGDLSVYWYQQSLDQGLQFLIQYYNGEERAKGNILERFSAQQFPDLHSELNLSSLELGDSALYFCASSVVAPGELFFGEGSRLTVL.

The chain joins TRBV4-3 to TRBJ1-2, with a possible D match to TRBD1 (5 bases). CDR1 is LGHNA and CDR2 is YSLEER in the germline V gene. V was cut by 1 base and J by 0 bases, with 15 bases left in between. CDR3 length equals 17 residues. The CDR3 sequence is CASSQALSTGANYGYTF. In DNA form, the CDR3 reads TGCGCCAGCAGCCAAGCCCTTAGTACAGGAGCTAACTATGGCTACACCTTC.

This chain uses TRBV6-5 with TRBJ1-3, with D tentatively TRBD1 (5 bases). The CDR3 extends over 15 amino acids. Trimming removed 5 bases from V and 0 bases from J, with 11 bases in between. Germline loops: CDR1 MNHEY, CDR2 SVGAGI. CDR3 nucleotide sequence: TGTGCCAGCAGTCGGACGGGGGGCTCTGGAAACACCATATATTTT. Its translation is CASSRTGGSGNTIYF.

The chain joins TRBV15 to TRBJ1-2, with 8 positions matching TRBD1. Germline V CDR1 and CDR2: LNHNV, YYDKDF (reference sequence). With V trimmed by 3 bases and J by 2 bases, 5 bases remained unmatched. This CDR3 is built from 15 residues. The CDR3 bases are TGTGCCACCAGCAGGGACAGGGTGGGGAACTATGGCTACACCTTC. Its protein product is CATSRDRVGNYGYTF.

The chain employs TRBV5-6 and TRBJ1-1; 10 nucleotides agree with TRBD1. V trimming: 5 bases; J trimming: 4 bases; junction bases outside the gene matches: 8. CDR3 length: 15 amino acids. Germline assignment: CDR1 SGHDT and CDR2 YYEEEE. The CDR3: CASRLWGTGVTEAFF. CDR3 DNA: TGTGCCAGCAGACTGTGGGGGACAGGGGTCACTGAAGCTTTCTTT.

This clone was seen a few times. The J gene is TRBJ2-7, the V gene TRBV10-3, with a weak D call TRBD1 (6 bases). Germline V gene data show CDR1 as ENHRY and CDR2 as SYGVKD. The CDR3 runs 13 residues. Trimming took off 3 bases at V and 3 bases at J, with 9 bases between the two ends. The CDR3 coding sequence is TGTGCCATCAGTGAAGCAGGGGTCTACGAGCAGTACTTC. Translating gives CAISEAGVYEQYF.

J is TRBJ2-1 and V is TRBV4-2, with D hard to call. CDR1 and CDR2 (germline): LGHNA, YNFKEQ. CDR3 length equals 11 residues. The germline V and J ends were trimmed by 5 bases and 9 bases, with 8 bases remaining between them. The chain's CDR3 is CASSYSGEQFF. CDR3 DNA: TGTGCCAGCAGCTACTCCGGTGAGCAGTTCTTC.

J is TRBJ1-1 and V is TRBV30; 8 nucleotides align to TRBD1. There are 11 residues in the CDR3. Germline V gene lookup returns CDR1 GTSNPN and CDR2 SVGIG (reference sequence). The V and J ends lost 0 bases and 11 bases, in that order; junction bases with no gene match: 2. CDR3 protein: CAWSVNRGAFF. CDR3 DNA sequence: TGTGCCTGGAGTGTTAACAGGGGGGCTTTCTTT.

The chain has TRBV5-4 and TRBJ2-3; a possible D gene is TRBD2 (5 bases). Trimming took 5 bases from V and 1 from J, leaving 11 bases between them. The V gene's germline CDR1 is SGHNT and CDR2 YYREEE (reference sequence). CDR3 size: 14 residues. In DNA form, the CDR3 reads TGTGCCAGCAGGTCATCCGGGGGCACAGATACGCAGTATTTT. Protein sequence: CASRSSGGTDTQYF.

This chain uses TRBV3-1 (or the pseudogene TRBV3-2) with TRBJ2-6; D is undetermined. Trimming took off 0 bases at V and 0 bases at J, with 9 bases between the two ends. The CDR3 totals 17 residues. CDR1 LGHDT and CDR2 YNNKEL come from the germline V gene (reference sequence). The CDR3 nucleotides are TGTGCCAGCAGCCAAGATACGGAGTACTCTGGGGCCAACGTCCTGACTTTC. Amino acid sequence: CASSQDTEYSGANVLTF.

The chain combines TRBV7-9 with TRBJ2-5, with TRBD1 matching over 8 bases. Germline loops: CDR1 SEHNR, CDR2 FQNEAQ (reference sequence). Trimming cost V 10 bases and J 4 bases; bases outside gene matches: 5. The CDR3 is 12 amino acids. The CDR3: CAIDRGGETQYF. In nucleotides, the CDR3 is TGTGCCATCGACAGGGGCGGAGAGACCCAGTACTTC.

The chain links TRBV30 to TRBJ2-5, with 7 bases that match TRBD2. Germline V gene data show CDR1 as GTSNPN and CDR2 as SVGIG (reference sequence). This CDR3 contains 14 residues. J was trimmed by 5 bases and V by 0 bases; bases with no gene match: 6. In DNA form, the CDR3 reads TGTGCCTGGAGTGTAAGCGGGGTTCGGGAGACCCAGTACTTC. Encoded protein: CAWSVSGVRETQYF.

The chain couples TRBV6-2 or TRBV6-3 to TRBJ1-5; D gene ambiguous. CDR1 is MNHEY and CDR2 is SVGEGT in the germline V gene. There are 15 residues in the CDR3. Trimming took 1 base from V and 4 from J, leaving 11 bases between them. The CDR3 bases are TGTGCCAGCAGTTACTTGATGCCGGGGAATCAGCCCCAGCATTTT. As protein: CASSYLMPGNQPQHF.

This chain connects TRBV5-1 to TRBJ1-5; possible D gene TRBD1, 6 bases. The V gene lost 0 bases and the J gene lost 4 bases, with 14 bases spanning the gap. The germline V gene encodes CDR1 SGHRS and CDR2 YFSETQ. The CDR3 covers 16 residues. CDR3 region: CASSLGTADRNQPQHF. CDR3 DNA sequence: TGCGCCAGCAGCTTGGGGACAGCCGACCGAAATCAGCCCCAGCATTTT.

The rearrangement joins TRBV7-9 to TRBJ2-7, with D uncertain. Deletions cut 4 bases from V and 0 bases from J, with 7 bases between. CDR1 is SEHNR and CDR2 is FQNEAQ in the germline V gene (reference sequence). This CDR3 region has 13 residues. In DNA form, the CDR3 reads TGTGCCAGCAGCTCCCCGGGCTCCTACGAGCAGTACTTC. Amino acid sequence: CASSSPGSYEQYF. Full variable domain (outside the CDR3, taken from reference TRBV7-9 and TRBJ2-7): DTGVSQNPRHKITKRGQNVTFRCDPISEHNRLYWYRQTLGQGPEFLTYFQNEAQLEKSRLLSDRFSAERPKGSFSTLEIQRTEQGDSAMYLCASSSPGSYEQYFGPGTRLTVT.

The genes are TRBV5-1 and TRBJ2-5; D is possibly TRBD1 (5 bases). This CDR3 has 15 residues. Germline V gives CDR1 SGHRS, CDR2 YFSETQ. Trimming removed 2 bases at V and 4 bases at J, with 15 bases between. Here the CDR3 reads CASSFQGAVGETQYF. CDR3 nucleotide sequence: TGCGCCAGCAGCTTTCAGGGTGCGGTGGGAGAGACCCAGTACTTC.

V is TRBV6-5 and J is TRBJ2-1, with D perhaps matching TRBD1 (6 bases). The germline CDR1 and CDR2 sequences are MNHEY and SVGAGI. The ends were cut back, 2 bases at V and 9 bases at J, with 20 bases in the middle. This CDR3 comprises 16 residues. The CDR3 region is CASSYHVTGSRTEQFF. The DNA of the CDR3 is TGTGCCAGCAGTTACCACGTGACAGGCTCGAGGACTGAGCAGTTCTTC.

The chain links TRBV21-1 to TRBJ1-5; whether TRBD1, the table's D call, matches the DNA was not checked. TRBV21-1 is shown as a pseudogene. This CDR3 has 16 residues. The CDR3 sequence is CASSKRANSRNQPQHF. The CDR3 DNA reads as TGTGCCAGCAGCAAAAGAGCCAACAGCAGGAATCAGCCCCAGCATTTT.

The DNA for the CDR3 is TGTGCCACCAGCGCAGAACAGGCCTTCAGTACGCAGTATTTT. Translation: CATSAEQAFSTQYF. The rearrangement uses TRBV15 and TRBJ2-3, with a weak D call TRBD1 (5 bases). The germline gives CDR1 LNHNV, CDR2 YYDKDF (reference sequence). Trimming took off 5 bases at V and 8 bases at J, with 17 bases between the two ends. This CDR3 contains 14 residues.

J is TRBJ1-4 and V is TRBV7-3, with D hard to call. The CDR3 covers 12 residues. Germline values: CDR1 SGHTA, CDR2 FQGTGA. With 6 bases removed from V and 8 bases from J, the gap between germline ends came to 10 bases. As DNA, the CDR3 is TGTGCCAGCAGACTCGCGAGAGAAAAACTGTTTTTT. This gives the protein CASRLAREKLFF.

This rearrangement joins TRBV9 to TRBJ1-1; D uncertain. The germline V and J ends were trimmed by 4 bases and 5 bases, with 12 bases remaining between them. CDR1 and CDR2 (germline): SGDLS, YYNGEE. CDR3 length: 13 residues. CDR3 nucleotides: TGTGCCAGCAGCCCGTCCGGGGAGACTGAAGCTTTCTTT. Translation gives CASSPSGETEAFF.

The genes are TRBV6-8 and TRBJ1-1, with unresolved D. This CDR3 region has 12 residues. Trimming took 6 bases from V and 4 from J, leaving 9 bases between them. CDR1 and CDR2 from the germline V gene are MNHGY and SAAAGT. The CDR3 spells CASSLSLTEAFF. The CDR3 DNA is TGTGCCAGCAGCCTCAGTCTCACTGAAGCTTTCTTT.

This chain links TRBV7-2 with TRBJ1-4, with D hard to call. Germline values: CDR1 SGHTA, CDR2 FQGNSA. Trimming pared 1 base from V and 4 bases from J, leaving 10 bases between. This CDR3 has 15 amino acids. The CDR3 DNA follows: TGTGCCAGCAGCTTAGAGATTGGCCTTAATGAAAAACTGTTTTTT. Translating gives CASSLEIGLNEKLFF.

The chain joins TRBV28 to TRBJ2-7; 11 nucleotides match TRBD2. The CDR3 is made up of 17 amino acids. Germline CDR1 reads MDHEN; CDR2 reads SYDVKM. V was pared by 4 bases and J by 3 bases, with 11 bases of the junction left unmatched. The CDR3 DNA reads TGTGCCAGCAGTTCAAATACTAGCGGGAGAAGAAACTACGAGCAGTACTTC. This codes for CASSSNTSGRRNYEQYF.

The chain has TRBV24-1 and TRBJ1-5, with TRBD1 matching over 8 bases. CDR1 and CDR2 from the germline V gene are KGHDR and SFDVKD. V was clipped by 12 bases and J by 4 bases; unmatched bases: 10. CDR3 length: 14 residues. CDR3 bases: TGTGCCGTGTCAAGACAGGGGACAAATCAGCCCCAGCATTTT. Translation: CAVSRQGTNQPQHF.

The sample holds many counts of this clone. The chain carries TRBV29-1 and TRBJ2-7; 10 bases agree with TRBD2. With 3 bases clipped from V and 0 bases from J, the junction kept 8 bases outside the gene matches. Germline CDR1 is SQVTM and CDR2 is ANQGSEA. CDR3 length: 16 amino acids. CDR3 sequence reads: CSVELWASGGSYEQYF. CDR3 coding DNA: TGCAGCGTTGAGCTATGGGCTAGCGGGGGCTCCTACGAGCAGTACTTC.

The chain has TRBV27 and TRBJ2-2; D possibly corresponds to TRBD1 (6 bases). CDR3 length: 14 amino acids. Germline V gene lookup returns CDR1 MNHEY and CDR2 SMNVEV (reference sequence). V dropped 6 bases and J dropped 4 bases, with 12 bases sitting between them. CDR3 in amino acids: CASRLGQTTGELFF. The CDR3 nucleotides read TGTGCCAGCAGGCTCGGACAGACCACCGGGGAGCTGTTTTTT.

The rearrangement links TRBV10-2 to TRBJ2-2, with TRBD1 matching over 9 bases. The CDR3 runs to 16 residues. Germline lookup yields CDR1 WSHSY and CDR2 SAAADI. V shed 5 bases, J shed 0 bases, and the junction held 4 bases outside the gene matches. The CDR3 region is CASSWDRETNTGELFF. DNA of the CDR3: TGCGCCAGCAGTTGGGACAGGGAAACGAACACCGGGGAGCTGTTTTTT.